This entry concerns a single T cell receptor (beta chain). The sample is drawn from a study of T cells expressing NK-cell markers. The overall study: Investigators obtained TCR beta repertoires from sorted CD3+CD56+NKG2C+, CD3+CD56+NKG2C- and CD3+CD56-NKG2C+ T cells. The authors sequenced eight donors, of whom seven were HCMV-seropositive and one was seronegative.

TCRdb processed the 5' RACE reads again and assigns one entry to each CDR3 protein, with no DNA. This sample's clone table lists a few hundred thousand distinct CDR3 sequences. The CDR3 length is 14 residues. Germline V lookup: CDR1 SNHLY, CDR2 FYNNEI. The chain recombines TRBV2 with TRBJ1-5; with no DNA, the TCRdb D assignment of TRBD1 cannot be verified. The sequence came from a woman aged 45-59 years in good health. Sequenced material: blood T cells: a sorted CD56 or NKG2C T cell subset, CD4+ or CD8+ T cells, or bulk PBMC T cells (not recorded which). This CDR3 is CASSRDFSNQPQHF.